The TCR beta chain described here comes from a study of T-cell memory formation after mild COVID-19. Whole-study context: Largely, the TCR clusters proved donor specific. Points from the study as a whole: Day 15 to 85 contracting clones showed balanced CD4/CD8; later expanders leaned CD4+. A second wave of clones peaked on day 37, and their SARS-CoV-2 specificity went unconfirmed.

This clonotype was picked up a small number of times. As yet, its antigen is unknown. The V gene lost 6 bases and the J gene lost 0 bases, with 12 bases spanning the gap. The CDR3 extends over 15 amino acids. Per the germline V gene, CDR1 is MNHEY and CDR2 is SVGAGI. TCR alpha and TCR beta cDNA libraries carrying sample barcodes and UMIs came from 5'RACE with constant-segment primers. Using its own MiXCR run on the 5' RACE reads, TCRdb lists one record per CDR3 protein. The sample comprises hundreds of thousands of distinct CDR3 sequences, more than 15% of which are singletons, and more than 20% rests with the top ten.

The gene calls are TRBV6-5 and TRBJ2-1; D gene ambiguous. The sequence was collected from a man aged 18 to 29 who had mild COVID-19 (a few samples of this study predate the infection). Cell type and time point are not known. The sequenced sample consisted of PBMCs or a T cell subset sorted from them (not recorded which). This chain's CDR3 is CASSMTDSSYNEQFF. CDR3 DNA sequence: TGTGCCAGCAGCATGACGGATAGCTCCTACAATGAGCAGTTCTTC.